This T cell receptor beta chain was sequenced during a study of T cell responses to AZD1222 COVID-19 vaccine. Study conclusions and caveats: Baseline testing showed seropositivity in only 5 or 6 AZD1222 recipients. It was only after the peak T cell response that any repertoires were sampled. There were mostly white British donors and more females than males, and clonal diversity was possibly underestimated.

Trimming took 6 bases from V and 3 from J; bases not matched to a gene: 6. Looked up from germline, CDR1 is MNHNY and CDR2 is SVGAGI (reference sequence). The CDR3 spans 14 residues. TCRdb's copy holds only in-frame clones and misses some; the assay was immunoSEQ multiplex PCR. The sample records around 150,000 clones, around 89% being singletons. A remark on this clone: Its antigen is as yet unknown.

This specimen was peripheral blood, taken 28 days after the second AZD1222 dose. The origin of this receptor is an adult who received the AZD1222 COVID-19 vaccine. The chain is built from TRBV6-6 and TRBJ1-2, with 8 bases lining up with TRBD1. CDR3 in amino acids: CASSRDRSYYGYTF. DNA for the CDR3: TGTGCCAGCAGCCGGGACAGGAGCTACTATGGCTACACCTTC.